The entry below describes one T cell receptor beta chain. This entry comes from a study of Graves' ophthalmopathy and Graves' hyperthyroidism. RNA transcripts were the template, and TCR beta CDR3 regions were amplified from them. The library came from an HTBI-primed first-round RT-PCR and a second-round multiplex PCR. TCRdb re-analysed the multiplex PCR reads in MiXCR, keeping a single row per CDR3 protein. The sample contains about 240,000 distinct CDR3 sequences, around 42% of which appear only once. There are 14 residues in the CDR3. V was trimmed by 6 bases and J by 5 bases, leaving 16 bases between them. The germline V gene has CDR1 ENHRY and CDR2 SYGVKD.

The TCR originated in an adult man with Graves' ophthalmopathy. Sequences were obtained from peripheral blood. V usage is TRBV10-3 and J usage is TRBJ2-5; D possibly corresponds to TRBD2 (7 bases). The CDR3 sequence: CAIRQGGREETQYF. CDR3 nucleotides: TGTGCCATCAGACAGGGAGGGCGCGAGGAGACCCAGTACTTC.